These 30 T cell receptor beta chains were all obtained from the same sample, sequenced in a study of Ad26.COV2.S vaccination and SARS-CoV-2 variants. TCRdb's table, derived via immunoSEQ multiplex PCR, lists solely in-frame clones and lacks some. The profile covers some 330,000 clones, with 75% to 90% appearing a single time and around 5.5% taken by the ten largest. Treatment described: over 15 received Ad26.COV2.S at low or high dose, single or two shots; several received placebo; per-sample allocation not given. At day 63 after the first vaccine or placebo injection, samples were drawn. The specimen comprised peripheral blood, sampled in a trial of Ad26.COV2.S vaccine versus placebo. These receptors were obtained from a person aged 18 to 59 who received the Ad26.COV2.S COVID-19 vaccine or a placebo.

CDR3 coding DNA: TGTGCCAGCAGCTCGCAGGCGGGGTACGAGCAGTACGTC. Protein product: CASSSQAGYEQYV. The chain employs TRBV7-3 and TRBJ2-7; perhaps TRBD2 as D (6 bases). CDR3 length: 13 amino acids. Germline CDR1 and CDR2: SGHTA and FQGTGA. V lost 4 bases and J 4 bases, leaving 11 bases between the germline ends.

The chain carries TRBV7-2 and TRBJ1-5, with no clear D. The germline V and J ends were trimmed by 1 base and 9 bases, with 7 bases remaining between them. Per germline, CDR1 SGHTA and CDR2 FQGNSA. The length of the CDR3 is 12 residues. The CDR3 region has the DNA TGTGCCAGCAGCTTAGAGGTTCCGCCCCAGCATTTT. Amino acids: CASSLEVPPQHF.

The chain recombines TRBV5-1 with TRBJ1-4; tentative D call: TRBD1 (5 bases). The V gene's germline CDR1 is SGHRS and CDR2 YFSETQ. The CDR3 is 15 amino acids. V lost 2 bases and J 7 bases, leaving 15 bases between the germline ends. CDR3 in DNA: TGCGCCAGCAGCTTAACAGCACAGGTTGGTGAAAAACTGTTTTTT. It yields the protein CASSLTAQVGEKLFF.

The V call is TRBV18, the J call TRBJ1-5, with 7 bases that match TRBD1. This CDR3 region has 14 residues. The ends lost 4 bases at V and 5 bases at J; junction bases unmatched: 5. The germline CDR1 and CDR2 sequences are KGHSH and LQKENI. CDR3 bases: TGTGCCAGCTCACAGACAGGGTCGGATCAGCCCCAGCATTTT. Its protein is CASSQTGSDQPQHF.

This clone appeared a single time. J is TRBJ2-1 and V is TRBV20-1; 13 bases fit TRBD2. Trimming at V came to 3 bases and at J to 4 bases, leaving 9 bases not matched to a gene. The CDR3 is 17 amino acids. Germline CDR1 and CDR2: DFQATT and SNEGSKA (reference sequence). In nucleotides, the CDR3 is TGCAGTGCTAGTCTGACTAGCGGGAGGTCTTATTACAATGAGCAGTTCTTC. This gives the protein CSASLTSGRSYYNEQFF.

The chain combines TRBV3-1 (or the pseudogene TRBV3-2) with TRBJ2-5, with a tentative D call TRBD1 (6 bases). CDR3 length: 14 amino acids. The V gene lost 7 bases and the J gene lost 5 bases, with 17 bases spanning the gap. Germline CDR1 LGHDT, CDR2 YNNKEL (reference sequence). CDR3 protein: CASTRSTQGETQYF. CDR3 sequence (DNA): TGTGCCAGCACCCGCTCGACGCAGGGGGAGACCCAGTACTTC.

This clone was found once. The chain carries TRBV7-9 and TRBJ1-4; no clear D. CDR1 is SEHNR, CDR2 FQNEAQ, per germline (reference sequence). The CDR3 sequence is 15 residues long. V shed 4 bases and J shed 0 bases, with 9 bases lying between them. The CDR3 DNA is TGTGCCAGCAGCTCCGGACCCCCAACTAATGAAAAACTGTTTTTT. It specifies CASSSGPPTNEKLFF.

The V call is TRBV3-1 (or the pseudogene TRBV3-2), the J call TRBJ2-1, with D maybe TRBD2 (6 bases). Germline loops: CDR1 LGHDT, CDR2 YNNKEL (reference sequence). Trimming removed 3 bases at V and 4 bases at J, with 10 bases between. The CDR3 covers 14 residues. The CDR3 DNA sequence: TGTGCCAGCAGCCACCCTGGACTATACAATGAGCAGTTCTTC. It yields the protein CASSHPGLYNEQFF.

The J gene is TRBJ2-3, the V gene TRBV27; D gene ambiguous. Looked up from germline, CDR1 is MNHEY and CDR2 is SMNVEV (reference sequence). This CDR3 has 17 residues. Trimming stripped 3 bases from V and 0 bases from J, with 16 bases between. The CDR3: CASSFRAPSLSTDTQYF. The CDR3 DNA follows: TGTGCCAGCAGTTTTAGAGCCCCCAGCCTCAGCACAGATACGCAGTATTTT.

J is TRBJ2-1 and V is TRBV19; no reliable D call. Germline V lookup: CDR1 LNHDA, CDR2 SQIVND (reference sequence). The V end was cut by 3 bases, the J end by 6 bases, with 9 bases between. This CDR3 has 13 residues. CDR3 in amino acids: CASSILPSNEQFF. In DNA form, the CDR3 reads TGTGCCAGTAGTATCTTGCCGAGCAATGAGCAGTTCTTC.

This chain uses TRBV27 with TRBJ2-7; possible D gene TRBD1, 6 bases. The germline CDR1 and CDR2 sequences are MNHEY and SMNVEV (reference sequence). The length of the CDR3 is 14 residues. Trimming removed 4 bases from V and 4 bases from J, with 14 bases in between. The CDR3: CASSSQDSLYEQYV. The CDR3 nucleotides read TGTGCCAGCAGTTCCCAGGACAGTTTGTACGAGCAGTACGTC.

This sequence joins TRBV5-6 and TRBJ1-2; no clear D. This CDR3 has 16 residues. Trimming took 4 bases from V and 0 from J, leaving 16 bases between them. Germline assignment: CDR1 SGHDT and CDR2 YYEEEE. This CDR3 is CASSRGLGSPNYGYTF. For the CDR3, the DNA is TGTGCCAGCAGCCGAGGTTTGGGATCCCCTAACTATGGCTACACCTTC.

The chain is built from TRBV4-3 and TRBJ1-2; no clear D. The CDR3 spans 15 residues. From germline, CDR1 is LGHNA and CDR2 YSLEER. Trimming stripped 3 bases from V and 6 bases from J, with 17 bases between. The CDR3 DNA reads TGCGCCAGCAGCCAGCAAGCTGGTACGATTGATGGCTACACCTTC. Translating it yields CASSQQAGTIDGYTF.

This clone was detected only once. This chain uses TRBV2 with TRBJ1-5; D unclear. Germline-derived CDR1 and CDR2 are SNHLY and FYNNEI. The ends were cut back, 3 bases at V and 0 bases at J, with 12 bases in the middle. The CDR3 covers 16 residues. CDR3 sequence: CASSDIREYSNQPQHF. In nucleotides, the CDR3 is TGTGCCAGCAGTGATATTAGGGAATATAGCAATCAGCCCCAGCATTTT.

The V gene is TRBV10-1, the J gene TRBJ1-1; TRBD1 is a possible D gene (5 bases). CDR3 length: 15 amino acids. Germline V CDR1 and CDR2: WNHNN, SYGVQD (reference sequence). Trimming took 4 bases from V and 6 from J, leaving 18 bases between them. This CDR3 reads CASSGYLEGRPEAFF. In nucleotides, the CDR3 is TGCGCCAGCAGTGGCTACCTGGAGGGGCGCCCTGAAGCTTTCTTT.

This chain connects TRBV5-4 to TRBJ1-4; TRBD1 might be the D (6 bases). The germline V gene has CDR1 SGHNT and CDR2 YYREEE (reference sequence). The ends were cut back, 4 bases at V and 9 bases at J, with 16 bases in the middle. The CDR3 runs to 14 residues. CDR3: CASSPGQPEKKLFF. The CDR3 DNA sequence: TGTGCCAGCAGCCCAGGACAGCCAGAAAAAAAACTGTTTTTT.

The gene calls are TRBV7-6 and TRBJ2-1, with TRBD2 matching 9 bases. This CDR3 has 16 amino acids. Germline CDR1 reads SGHVS; CDR2 reads FNYEAQ. Trimming removed 1 base from V and 6 bases from J; junction bases left unmatched: 7. The CDR3 protein is CASSLVQQRGANEQFF. CDR3 nucleotide sequence: TGTGCCAGCAGCTTAGTCCAACAGCGGGGGGCCAATGAGCAGTTCTTC.

J is TRBJ2-3 and V is TRBV2; the match to TRBD2 covers 8 bases. The CDR3 runs 14 residues. Germline V gives CDR1 SNHLY, CDR2 FYNNEI. After removal of 2 bases from V and 4 bases from J, the junction contained 2 bases not matched to a gene. In nucleotides, the CDR3 is TGTGCCAGCAGTGAAACGGGGGGGCCAGATACGCAGTATTTT. This gives the protein CASSETGGPDTQYF. Filled out from reference TRBV2 and TRBJ2-3, the complete variable domain reads EPEVTQTPSHQVTQMGQEVILRCVPISNHLYFYWYRQILGQKVEFLVSFYNNEISEKSEIFDDQFSVERPDGSNFTLKIRSTKLEDSAMYFCASSETGGPDTQYFGPGTRLTVL.

The chain carries TRBV18 and TRBJ1-5; D is possibly TRBD1 (6 bases). Germline CDR1 is KGHSH and CDR2 is LQKENI. The CDR3 runs 14 residues. V was trimmed by 3 bases and J by 5 bases, leaving 11 bases between them. CDR3 bases: TGTGCCAGCTCACCTCGACAGGACGATCAGCCCCAGCATTTT. Protein: CASSPRQDDQPQHF.

This clone was detected once. The chain employs TRBV28 and TRBJ2-6, with D tentatively TRBD2 (6 bases). The CDR3 runs 17 residues. Per the germline V gene, CDR1 is MDHEN and CDR2 is SYDVKM. Trimming took 3 bases from V and 2 from J, leaving 14 bases between them. The CDR3: CASSFQGPGAGANVLTF. The CDR3 DNA reads TGTGCCAGCAGTTTTCAGGGTCCGGGGGCTGGGGCCAACGTCCTGACTTTC.

The chain employs TRBV5-1 and TRBJ1-4; the D is unclear. CDR3 length: 14 amino acids. Germline-derived CDR1 and CDR2 are SGHRS and YFSETQ. V was trimmed by 2 bases and J by 5 bases, leaving 10 bases between them. CDR3 nucleotide sequence: TGCGCCAGCAGCTTTGGACGGCAGAATGAAAAACTGTTTTTT. Translated, it gives CASSFGRQNEKLFF.

Regarding this clone: This sample also contains other DNA sequences that code for the same CDR3. The rearrangement uses TRBV9 and TRBJ1-1; unclear D gene. V lost 0 bases to trimming and J lost 3 bases, with 6 bases between them. CDR1 and CDR2 from the germline V gene are SGDLS and YYNGEE. This CDR3 comprises 13 residues. The CDR3 sequence is CASSVALYTEAFF. The CDR3 nucleotides are TGTGCCAGCAGCGTAGCTTTGTACACTGAAGCTTTCTTT. Complete variable domain (other parts from reference TRBV9 and TRBJ1-1): DSGVTQTPKHLITATGQRVTLRCSPRSGDLSVYWYQQSLDQGLQFLIQYYNGEERAKGNILERFSAQQFPDLHSELNLSSLELGDSALYFCASSVALYTEAFFGQGTRLTVV.

Here the CDR3 DNA reads TGTGCCAGCAGCTCGTCAATGTCTAATGAAAAACTGTTTTTT. It yields the protein CASSSSMSNEKLFF. The chain employs TRBV5-4 and TRBJ1-4; D remains ambiguous. V was trimmed by 3 bases and J by 3 bases, leaving 9 bases between them. The V gene's germline CDR1 is SGHNT and CDR2 YYREEE (reference sequence). The CDR3 extends over 14 amino acids.

J is TRBJ2-7 and V is TRBV20-1, with no clear D. The CDR3 consists of 15 residues. Germline lookup yields CDR1 DFQATT and CDR2 SNEGSKA (reference sequence). V lost 3 bases and J 2 bases, leaving 17 bases between the germline ends. Written as DNA, the CDR3 is TGCAGTGCTAGTCCCGCTGAACTTCCTACCTACGAGCAGTACTTC. Its protein is CSASPAELPTYEQYF.

The genes are TRBV15 and TRBJ1-4, with D tentatively TRBD1 (5 bases). Germline V CDR1 and CDR2: LNHNV, YYDKDF (reference sequence). The CDR3 totals 18 residues. V was shortened by 0 bases and J by 5 bases, with 19 bases between the two germline ends. CDR3 in amino acids: CATSRDSRPGTLNEKLFF. For the CDR3, the DNA is TGTGCCACCAGCAGAGATTCTCGCCCCGGGACTTTAAATGAAAAACTGTTTTTT. Using reference TRBV15 and TRBJ1-4 for the parts outside the CDR3, the full variable domain is DAMVIQNPRYQVTQFGKPVTLSCSQTLNHNVMYWYQQKSSQAPKLLFHYYDKDFNNEADTPDNFQSRRPNTSFCFLDIRSPGLGDTAMYLCATSRDSRPGTLNEKLFFGSGTQLSVL.

V is TRBV7-2 and J is TRBJ1-6, with D perhaps TRBD1 (5 bases). Trimming pared 5 bases from V and 10 bases from J, leaving 15 bases between. From germline, CDR1 is SGHTA and CDR2 FQGNSA. CDR3 length: 14 amino acids. CDR3 coding DNA: TGTGCCAGCAGCCCAAGGGACGGAGGCTCACCCCTCCACTTT. This encodes CASSPRDGGSPLHF. Variable domain in full (rest from reference TRBV7-2 and TRBJ1-6): GAGVSQSPSNKVTEKGKDVELRCDPISGHTALYWYRQSLGQGLEFLIYFQGNSAPDKSGLPSDRFSAERTGGSVSTLTIQRTQQEDSAVYLCASSPRDGGSPLHFGNGTRLTVT.

This clone appeared a few times. The gene calls are TRBV9 and TRBJ1-1; 8 positions agree with TRBD1. The CDR3 extends over 15 amino acids. Unmatched junction bases numbered 6, after V lost 2 bases and J lost 3 bases. Germline assignment: CDR1 SGDLS and CDR2 YYNGEE. The CDR3: CASSVATGVDTEAFF. CDR3 sequence (DNA): TGTGCCAGCAGCGTCGCGACAGGGGTGGACACTGAAGCTTTCTTT.

V and J are TRBV12-5 and TRBJ1-5; TRBD1 agrees at 7 bases. V gave up 5 bases and J gave up 4 bases; unmatched junction bases: 2. The CDR3 has 13 amino acids. The germline gives CDR1 LGHNT, CDR2 FRNRAP. The CDR3 spells CASGGGQNQPQHF. In DNA form, the CDR3 reads TGTGCTAGTGGTGGGGGACAGAATCAGCCCCAGCATTTT.

The chain carries TRBV4-2 and TRBJ2-1, with 10 positions matching TRBD2. The CDR3 has 16 amino acids. Trimming removed 0 bases from V and 13 bases from J; junction bases left unmatched: 12. Per the germline V gene, CDR1 is LGHNA and CDR2 is YNFKEQ. The CDR3, as DNA: TGTGCCAGCAGCCAAGATTATGGGCTAGCGGGAGACGTTCAGTTCTTC. This gives the protein CASSQDYGLAGDVQFF.

This CDR3 reads CASSLDQTSGKNKDEQFF. CDR3 DNA: TGTGCCAGCAGCTTAGACCAGACTAGCGGGAAGAACAAGGATGAGCAGTTCTTC. J is TRBJ2-1 and V is TRBV7-2; 11 bases agree with TRBD2. The CDR3 totals 18 residues. Germline CDR1 and CDR2: SGHTA and FQGNSA. J gave up 8 bases and V 1 base, and 13 bases lay outside the gene matches. Looking up the rest from reference TRBV7-2 and TRBJ2-1 gives the full variable domain: GAGVSQSPSNKVTEKGKDVELRCDPISGHTALYWYRQSLGQGLEFLIYFQGNSAPDKSGLPSDRFSAERTGGSVSTLTIQRTQQEDSAVYLCASSLDQTSGKNKDEQFFGPGTRLTVL.